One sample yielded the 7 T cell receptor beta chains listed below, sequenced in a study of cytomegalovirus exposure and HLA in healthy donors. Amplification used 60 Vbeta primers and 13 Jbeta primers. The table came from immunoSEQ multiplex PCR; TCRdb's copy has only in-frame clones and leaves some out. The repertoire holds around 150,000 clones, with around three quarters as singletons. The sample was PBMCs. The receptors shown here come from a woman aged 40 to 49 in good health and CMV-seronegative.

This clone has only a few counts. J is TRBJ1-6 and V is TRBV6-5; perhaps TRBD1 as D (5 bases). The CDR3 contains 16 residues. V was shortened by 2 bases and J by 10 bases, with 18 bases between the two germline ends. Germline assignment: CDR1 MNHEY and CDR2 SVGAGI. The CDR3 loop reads CASSYGANPADSPLHF. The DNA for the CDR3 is TGTGCCAGCAGTTACGGGGCTAACCCGGCGGACTCACCCCTCCACTTT.

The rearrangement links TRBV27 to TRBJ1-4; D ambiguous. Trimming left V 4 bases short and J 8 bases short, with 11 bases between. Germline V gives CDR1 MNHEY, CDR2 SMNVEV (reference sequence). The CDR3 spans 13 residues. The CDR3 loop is CASSWRAVEKLFF. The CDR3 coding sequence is TGTGCCAGCAGTTGGCGGGCCGTAGAAAAACTGTTTTTT.

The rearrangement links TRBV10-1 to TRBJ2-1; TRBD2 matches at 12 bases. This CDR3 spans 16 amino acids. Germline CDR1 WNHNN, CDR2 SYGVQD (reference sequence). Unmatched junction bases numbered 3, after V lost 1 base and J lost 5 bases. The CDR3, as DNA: TGCGCCAGCAGTGAGTGGACTAGCGGGGAGGACAATGAGCAGTTCTTC. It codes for CASSEWTSGEDNEQFF.

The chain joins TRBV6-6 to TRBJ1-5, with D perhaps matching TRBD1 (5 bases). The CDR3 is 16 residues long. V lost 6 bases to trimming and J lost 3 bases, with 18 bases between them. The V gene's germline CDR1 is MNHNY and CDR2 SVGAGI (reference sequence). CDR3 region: CASSQQQVRNNQPQHF. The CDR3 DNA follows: TGTGCCAGCAGCCAACAACAGGTCCGGAACAATCAGCCCCAGCATTTT.

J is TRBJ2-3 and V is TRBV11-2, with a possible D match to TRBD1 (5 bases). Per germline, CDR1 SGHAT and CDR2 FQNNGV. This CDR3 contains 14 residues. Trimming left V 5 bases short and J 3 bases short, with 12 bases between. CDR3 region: CASSVDQGTDTQYF. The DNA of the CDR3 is TGTGCCAGCAGCGTCGACCAGGGAACAGATACGCAGTATTTT.

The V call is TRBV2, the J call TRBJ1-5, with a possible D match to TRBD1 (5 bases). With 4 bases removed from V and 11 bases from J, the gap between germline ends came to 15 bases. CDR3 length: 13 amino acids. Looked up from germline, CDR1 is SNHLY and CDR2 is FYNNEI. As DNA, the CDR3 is TGTGCCAGCAGTGGGGGCGCTATCGAGGCCCAGCATTTT. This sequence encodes CASSGGAIEAQHF.

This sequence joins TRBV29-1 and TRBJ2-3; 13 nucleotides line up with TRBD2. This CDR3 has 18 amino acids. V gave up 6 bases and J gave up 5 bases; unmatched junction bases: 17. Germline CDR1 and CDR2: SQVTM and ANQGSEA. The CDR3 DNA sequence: TGCAGCGTATACTCAGGACTAGCGGGAGAGGTTTTAAGAGATACGCAGTATTTT. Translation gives CSVYSGLAGEVLRDTQYF.